This record concerns one T cell receptor (beta chain) sequence. Its antigen is still unknown. Base qualities were left out, and no much larger clone turns up one base away. These data come from a study of T cell responses to AZD1222 COVID-19 vaccine (dated by TCRdb to about 2021). In terms of the full investigation: AZD1222 recipients with second doses at about 4 weeks or about 12 weeks were pooled, because spike-specific TCR depth and breadth did not differ between schedules. Enrollment into the trials was organized by age into subgroups of 18-55, 56-69 and 70-plus years, and those subgroups contained around 150, 28 and 57 TCR-sequenced participants, respectively. TCR sequencing was performed for more than 230 trial participants, of whom about 200 were given two doses of AZD1222 and some 26 were given two doses of MenACWY control vaccine. Overall study outcomes, separate from this receptor: Vaccine-associated CD4 TCRs spanned the whole spike protein, with dominant responses in regions 160-218 and 743-854. Most participants were white British and females outnumbered males, and the authors suggested that clonal diversity may have been underestimated. Nearly half of unique spike-specific TCRs reportedly recognized epitopes outside regions mutated in the B.1.351 and B.1.1.7 variants. Spike-specific TCR breadth and depth rose significantly after two AZD1222 doses compared with day 0 and with MenACWY recipients. In the small 56-69-year group, the increase in depth fell short of significance, most likely because of low power. Conclusions about previously exposed vaccinees are limited because only a handful of AZD1222 recipients were SARS-CoV-2 seropositive at baseline. No day 14 peak-response samples were available, so repertoires were characterized only after the peak T cell response.

The time point label, read with the paper, signifies: baseline before first vaccination. Vaccinee samples came from UK trials COV001 and COV002, including a single-blind randomized controlled phase 2/3 trial of AZD1222 (ChAdOx1 nCoV-19) in healthy adults. For TCRbeta chain sequencing, PBMC samples from trial participants were taken at day 0 and at day 28 after the second dose. The CDR3 regions of human TCRbeta chains were subjected to immunosequencing. The original methods were these. Repertoire TCRs were checked for matches against a reference library of SARS-CoV-2-specific TCRs that had been generated using the MIRA antigen-specificity platform. Breadth was defined as the fraction of unique TCRs that were SARS-CoV-2-associated. Depth was defined as the fraction of total T cells that were SARS-CoV-2-associated. Each spike-specific TCR was assigned to its reactive spike region and to a CD4 or CD8 class using the MIRA data. Log10-transformed breadth and depth values were compared by one-way ANOVA with Sidak's multiple comparisons tests. The immuneACCESS repertoire file appears here via TCRdb, limited to in-frame rearrangements. These files lack a portion of the clones; in checked studies, under half of the deficit traces to unresolved V genes, and the cause of the others is not known. V and J calls and clone size are copied from that table; D and trimming were computed from the DNA. A total of around 140,000 clones appear in this sample, about 92% of them only once. The ten largest clones add up to more than 8.5% of the sample.

Trimming takes 11 bases from V and 1 base from J, and the germline ends sit 5 bases apart. The germline V gene specifies ENHRY as CDR1 and SYGVKD as CDR2. The CDR3, from cysteine to phenylalanine, totals 10 residues. Only the CDR3 DNA stays, 30 bases, in frame from base 1. The clonotype was recovered from an adult in good health. The sequences come from peripheral blood, collected on day 0 of AZD1222 vaccination. Recombination connected TRBV10-3 to TRBJ1-1; the D gene identity is not certain. The CDR3 protein: CASGNTEAFF. The nucleotide sequence is given as TGTGCCTCAGGGAACACTGAAGCTTTCTTT.